The entry that follows covers one T cell receptor (beta chain) sequence. Its antigen is still unknown. The record originates from a study of cytomegalovirus exposure and HLA in healthy donors. Whole-study results and caveats: Clonal expansion, a later analysis showed, was greater in HLA-associated TCR beta chains than in equally common others. In vitro testing confirmed a few CMV-associated chains as specific for CMV antigens. A list of around 150 TCR beta chains associated with cytomegalovirus was given. In presence/absence analyses, roughly uniform sequencing depth across donors was assumed.

This PCR relied on a set of 60 Vbeta primers and 13 Jbeta primers. Generated by immunoSEQ multiplex PCR, the TCRdb table keeps only in-frame clones and is missing some. The sample holds 150,000 to 200,000 clones, roughly 80% seen once. This clonotype was obtained from a woman aged 40 to 50 in good health and CMV-seronegative. Sequenced sample: PBMCs.

This chain's CDR3 is CASSSTGELNTEAFF. In nucleotides, the CDR3 is TGTGCCAGCAGCTCGACAGGAGAGCTGAACACTGAAGCTTTCTTT. The chain is built from TRBV7-3 and TRBJ1-1; D possibly corresponds to TRBD1 (6 bases). CDR3 length: 15 residues. V was cut by 4 bases and J by 0 bases, with 12 bases left in between. Germline V gene sequence: CDR1 SGHTA, CDR2 FQGTGA.